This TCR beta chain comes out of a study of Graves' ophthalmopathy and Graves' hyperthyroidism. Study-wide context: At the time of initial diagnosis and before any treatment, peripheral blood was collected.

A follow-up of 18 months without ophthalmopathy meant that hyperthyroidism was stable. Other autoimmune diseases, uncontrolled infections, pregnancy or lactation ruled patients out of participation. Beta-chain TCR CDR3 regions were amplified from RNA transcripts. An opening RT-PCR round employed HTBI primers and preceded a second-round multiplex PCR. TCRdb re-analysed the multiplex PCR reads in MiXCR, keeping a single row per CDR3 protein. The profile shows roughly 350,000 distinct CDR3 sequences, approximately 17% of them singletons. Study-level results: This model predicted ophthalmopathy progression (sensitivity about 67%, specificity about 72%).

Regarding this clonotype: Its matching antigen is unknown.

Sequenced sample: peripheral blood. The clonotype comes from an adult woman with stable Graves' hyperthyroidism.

This CDR3 is CSDVLYTEAFF. CDR3 nucleotides: TGCAGCGATGTATTGTACACTGAAGCTTTCTTT. The chain joins TRBV29-1 to TRBJ1-1; no clear D. The CDR3 loop spans 11 amino acids. The germline CDR1 and CDR2 sequences are SQVTM and ANQGSEA. V shed 7 bases and J shed 3 bases, with 9 bases lying between them.